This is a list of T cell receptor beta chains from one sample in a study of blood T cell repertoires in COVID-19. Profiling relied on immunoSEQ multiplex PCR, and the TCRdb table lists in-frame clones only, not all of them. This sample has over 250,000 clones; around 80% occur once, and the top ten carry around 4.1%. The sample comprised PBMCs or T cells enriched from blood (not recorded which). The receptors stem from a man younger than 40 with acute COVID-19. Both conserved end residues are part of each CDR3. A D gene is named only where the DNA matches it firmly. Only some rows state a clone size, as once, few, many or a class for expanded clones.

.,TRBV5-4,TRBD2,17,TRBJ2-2,TGTGCCAGCAGCCGCACAACTAGCGGGGGGGCCACCGGGGAGCTGTTTTTT,CASSRTTSGGATGELFF
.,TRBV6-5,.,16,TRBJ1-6,TGTGCCAGCAGTTACTCGGGGCGTCCCAATAATTCACCCCTCCACTTT,CASSYSGRPNNSPLHF
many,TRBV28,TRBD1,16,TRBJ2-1,TGTGCCAGCAGTTTATCCCGACTACGACAGGGTTGTGAGCAGTTCTTC,CASSLSRLRQGCEQFF
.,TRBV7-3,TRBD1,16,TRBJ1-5,TGTGCCAGCAGCCGAAATAGACCCGAGGGACAGCAGCCCCAGCATTTT,CASSRNRPEGQQPQHF
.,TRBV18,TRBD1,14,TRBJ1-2,TGTGCCAGCTCACCAGCAGGGGGCGCGTGGGGCTACACCTTC,CASSPAGGAWGYTF
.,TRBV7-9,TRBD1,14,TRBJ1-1,TGTGCCAGCAGACCCGACAGGGCGAACACTGAAGCTTTCTTT,CASRPDRANTEAFF
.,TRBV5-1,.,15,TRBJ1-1,TGCGCCAGCAGCTTGGTTGGGGGCGAGAACACTGAAGCTTTCTTT,CASSLVGGENTEAFF
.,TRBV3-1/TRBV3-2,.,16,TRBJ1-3,TGTGCCAGCAGCCAAGATGGGGGGATATTCGGAAACACCATATATTTT,CASSQDGGIFGNTIYF
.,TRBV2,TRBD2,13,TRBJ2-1,TGTGCCAACCACCCATCTAGCGGCAATGAGCAGTTCTTC,CANHPSSGNEQFF
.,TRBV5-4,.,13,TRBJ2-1,TGTGCCAGCCTGGGGGCACCTAACAATGAGCAGTTCTTC,CASLGAPNNEQFF
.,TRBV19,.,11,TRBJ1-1,TGTGCCAGTAATTCTGGGGCAGAGGCTTTCTTT,CASNSGAEAFF
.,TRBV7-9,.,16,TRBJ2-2,TGTGCCAGCAGCCATAGGGGGGGCGTTGGCGCCGGGGAGCTGTTTTTT,CASSHRGGVGAGELFF